Listed below are T cell receptor beta chains from one sample, sequenced in a study of T cells in Graves' hyperthyroidism and ophthalmopathy. TCRdb fed the multiplex PCR reads into MiXCR, producing one record per CDR3 protein. The top ten hold 30% to 40% of the sample, which has about 760,000 distinct CDR3 sequences, roughly a third seen once. The specimen sequenced was blood. These receptors all stem from a woman aged 35 to 49 with Graves' hyperthyroidism. Each CDR3 is given with its conserved first and last residue. The D gene is left open where the match is weak. Where a row states a size, it is once, few, many or the class of an expanded clone; other rows omit it.

D gene	clone size	J gene	V gene	CDR3 protein	CDR3 DNA
NA	few	TRBJ2-7	TRBV5-1	CASSLQAYTNEQYF	TGTGCCAGCAGCTTACAGGCGTATACCAACGAGCAGTACTTC
NA	NA	TRBJ2-6	TRBV10-3	CAISAQSSGANVLTF	TGTGCCATCAGTGCTCAGAGCTCTGGGGCCAACGTCCTGACTTTC
NA	NA	TRBJ2-7	TRBV10-3	CAISWGGEQYF	TGTGCCATCAGTTGGGGAGGTGAGCAGTACTTC
NA	NA	TRBJ1-3	TRBV10-1	CASSSQGSSGNTIYF	TGCGCCAGCAGTTCGCAAGGGAGCTCTGGAAACACCATATATTTT
NA	NA	TRBJ1-5	TRBV13	CASSLGRPVTEPQHF	TGTGCCAGCAGCTTAGGGAGACCCGTAACGGAGCCCCAGCATTTT
NA	NA	TRBJ2-6	TRBV20-1	CSARKQPATGANVLTF	TGCAGTGCTAGAAAGCAGCCCGCTACTGGGGCCAACGTCCTGACTTTC
NA	NA	TRBJ1-1	TRBV7-3	CARSLNPGGENTEAFF	TGTGCCCGCAGCTTAAACCCCGGAGGGGAGAACACTGAAGCTTTCTTT
NA	many	TRBJ1-1	TRBV7-9	CASGFAQSTEAFF	TGTGCCAGCGGATTTGCTCAAAGCACTGAAGCTTTCTTT
NA	many	TRBJ2-6	TRBV7-9	CASLGRSPLSGANVLTF	TGTGCCAGTCTGGGCAGATCTCCCCTATCTGGGGCCAACGTCCTGACTTTC
NA	NA	TRBJ1-2	TRBV5-6	CASSYGTAFYGYTF	TGTGCCAGCAGCTATGGGACGGCCTTCTATGGCTACACCTTC
TRBD2	many	TRBJ2-5	TRBV7-6	CASSLLSGGAQETQYF	TGTGCCAGCAGCCTCCTTAGCGGGGGGGCCCAAGAGACCCAGTACTTC
TRBD2	few	TRBJ2-5	TRBV12-3/TRBV12-4	CASSASSGGTETQYF	TGTGCCAGCAGTGCCTCTAGCGGGGGGACTGAGACCCAGTACTTC
TRBD2	many	TRBJ2-7	TRBV7-2	CASRTSLDHYEQYF	TGTGCCAGCAGGACTAGCCTCGACCACTACGAGCAGTACTTC
TRBD2	NA	TRBJ2-5	TRBV24-1	CASSFLSGLAGGRETQYF	TGTGCCAGCAGTTTTCTCTCAGGACTAGCGGGAGGGCGGGAGACCCAGTACTTC
NA	few	TRBJ2-2	TRBV7-9	CASSLVGGNTGELFF	TGTGCCAGCAGCTTAGTCGGGGGTAACACCGGGGAGCTGTTTTTT
TRBD1	NA	TRBJ1-2	TRBV6-5	CASSYGDSRYGYTF	TGTGCCAGCAGTTACGGGGACAGCCGCTATGGCTACACCTTC
NA	many	TRBJ1-2	TRBV12-3/TRBV12-4	CANLRREGYTF	TGTGCCAACCTACGGCGGGAGGGCTACACCTTC
TRBD1	many	TRBJ2-5	TRBV12-3/TRBV12-4	CASSGPPGQQETQYF	TGTGCCAGCAGCGGACCCCCGGGACAGCAAGAGACCCAGTACTTC
TRBD1	many	TRBJ2-7	TRBV11-2	CASKPGGWHEQYF	TGTGCCAGCAAGCCAGGGGGATGGCACGAGCAGTACTTC
NA	few	TRBJ1-2	TRBV7-9	CASSWGTPGGYTF	TGTGCCAGCAGCTGGGGGACCCCGGGGGGCTACACCTTC
NA	many	TRBJ1-1	TRBV24-1	CATSGELNTEAFF	TGTGCCACCAGTGGGGAGTTAAACACTGAAGCTTTCTTT
NA	few	TRBJ2-2	TRBV5-5	CASSPRAGNTGELFF	TGTGCCAGCAGCCCCAGAGCAGGGAACACCGGGGAGCTGTTTTTT
NA	NA	TRBJ1-1	TRBV5-8	CASSLAFAEAFF	TGTGCCAGCAGCTTGGCGTTTGCTGAAGCTTTCTTT
NA	NA	TRBJ1-5	TRBV4-2	CASSQEKGLLNQPQHF	TGTGCCAGCAGCCAAGAAAAGGGCCTACTCAATCAGCCCCAGCATTTT
NA	few	TRBJ1-1	TRBV6-6	CASIHGADTEAFF	TGTGCCAGCATCCACGGGGCGGACACTGAAGCTTTCTTT